The rows below give T cell receptor beta chains drawn from one sample of a study of blood T cell repertoires in COVID-19. TCRdb's copy holds only in-frame clones and misses some; the assay was immunoSEQ multiplex PCR. In the table there are 300,000 to 350,000 clones, 80% to 95% of which are singletons. Sequencing was carried out using peripheral blood. These TCRs come from a woman aged 25 to 39 with COVID-19, enrolled during active disease. Each CDR3 is given with its conserved first and last residue. The order of the fields is J gene, clone size, D gene, V gene, CDR3 DNA, CDR3 protein. The D gene is left open where the match is weak. Expanded clones get a size class; other rows say once, few or many, or leave the size out.

TRBJ2-1	-	TRBD2	TRBV5-6	TGTGCCAGCAGGGGTCCACAATCAGGGACTAGCGGGAGGCGGAATGAGCAGTTCTTC	CASRGPQSGTSGRRNEQFF
TRBJ2-5	-	TRBD2	TRBV28	TGTGCCAGCAGTTTATCTCCGGGACTAGCGGCAGGAGAGACCCAGTACTTC	CASSLSPGLAAGETQYF
TRBJ2-2	-	TRBD1	TRBV6-5	TGTGCCAGCAGCCTAGAGAGGGGGCAGGGCGGGGAGCTGTTTTTT	CASSLERGQGGELFF
TRBJ1-1	-	-	TRBV7-9	TGTGCCAGCAGCGCGTACAGGGACGCTGAAGCTTTCTTT	CASSAYRDAEAFF
TRBJ1-1	-	-	TRBV28	TGTGCCAGCAGTTCCCCAGGGGTCGGCACTGAAGCTTTCTTT	CASSSPGVGTEAFF
TRBJ2-7	-	-	TRBV5-8	TGTGCCAGCACCTGGACATACTACGAGCAGTACTTC	CASTWTYYEQYF
TRBJ1-2	-	TRBD1	TRBV24-1	TGTGCCACCAGTGATTCGAAGACAGGGTTTTATGGCTACACCTTC	CATSDSKTGFYGYTF
TRBJ1-5	-	TRBD1	TRBV29-1	TGCAGCGTTGCCGGACAGGGAAATCAGCCCCAGCATTTT	CSVAGQGNQPQHF
TRBJ1-3	-	-	TRBV23-1	TGCGCCAGCAGTCAGCTCCCGGTCCCAAGCTCTGGAAACACCATATATTTT	CASSQLPVPSSGNTIYF
TRBJ1-5	-	-	TRBV6-6	TGTGCCAGCAGTCCACAGGGACATCAGCCCCAGCATTTT	CASSPQGHQPQHF
TRBJ2-1	-	-	TRBV6-6	TGTGCCAGCAGTTACTCGGCGGGCTTTACCTACAATGAGCAGTTCTTC	CASSYSAGFTYNEQFF
TRBJ2-5	-	-	TRBV4-2	TGTGCCAGCAGCCAAGTATCGAGTCCCCAGTACTTC	CASSQVSSPQYF
TRBJ2-1	-	-	TRBV12-5	TGTGCTAGTGGTTTGGTACTAAACACCTTCCTCCCCAATGAGCAGTTCTTC	CASGLVLNTFLPNEQFF
TRBJ1-5	-	TRBD1	TRBV10-2	TGCGCCAGCGGACAGGTTAGCAATCAGCCCCAGCATTTT	CASGQVSNQPQHF
TRBJ2-1	-	TRBD2	TRBV28	TGTGCCAGCAGTTTTGGGCTAGCGGGATACAATGAGCAGTTCTTC	CASSFGLAGYNEQFF
TRBJ1-6	-	TRBD1	TRBV11-2	TGTGCCAGCAGCTCGGGACAGGTCGGGAATTCACCCCTCCACTTT	CASSSGQVGNSPLHF
TRBJ1-5	-	TRBD1	TRBV19	TGTGCCAGTAGTCCGTGGACAGGGCTAGGAGGCAATCAGCCCCAGCATTTT	CASSPWTGLGGNQPQHF
TRBJ2-2	-	-	TRBV4-1	TGCGCCAGCAGCCAAGATCCAGGGCCCGGGGAGCTGTTTTTT	CASSQDPGPGELFF
TRBJ2-1	-	TRBD2	TRBV5-4	TGTGCCAGCAGCTTGGCAGGAGCGGGAGGCTCCTACAATGAGCAGTTCTTC	CASSLAGAGGSYNEQFF
TRBJ1-5	-	-	TRBV30	TGTGCCTGGAGTGTACGGACAGTCGGGGGCAATCAGCCCCAGCATTTT	CAWSVRTVGGNQPQHF
TRBJ2-2	-	TRBD2	TRBV4-2	TGTGCCAGCAGCCAAGCTTTTGCGGGAGTTACCACCGGGGAGCTGTTTTTT	CASSQAFAGVTTGELFF
TRBJ1-5	-	TRBD1	TRBV19	TGTGCCGCCTCTTCCGGACAGGGGTATCAGCCCCAGCATTTT	CAASSGQGYQPQHF
TRBJ1-3	-	-	TRBV4-1	TGCGCCAGCAGCCAATCAGAGGGTTCTGGAAACACCATATATTTT	CASSQSEGSGNTIYF
TRBJ2-5	-	TRBD1	TRBV29-1	TGCAGCGTTGAAGGGGACAGCCAAGAGACCCAGTACTTC	CSVEGDSQETQYF
TRBJ1-1	-	-	TRBV10-1	TGCGCCAGCAGTGAGTCAGGGGGTGCCACTGAAGCTTTCTTT	CASSESGGATEAFF
TRBJ2-7	-	TRBD1	TRBV3-1/TRBV3-2	TGTGCCAGCAGCCCCGACAGGGGGCCTTCCTACGAGCAGTACTTC	CASSPDRGPSYEQYF
TRBJ1-1	-	-	TRBV7-9	TGTGCCAGCGCCCTGGGAGGGGGGCAAAGCTCTGAAGCTTTCTTT	CASALGGGQSSEAFF
TRBJ2-6	-	TRBD2	TRBV19	TGTGCCAGTAGTCCCCCCCTAGCGGGAGCCATCTCTGGGGCCAACGTCCTGACTTTC	CASSPPLAGAISGANVLTF
TRBJ2-5	-	-	TRBV7-2	TGTGCCAGCAGCTCACAGGGACGAGAGACCCAGTACTTC	CASSSQGRETQYF
TRBJ2-7	-	TRBD2	TRBV6-6	TGTGCCAGCAGTTTCTCCGGGACTAGCGGCTTGGGGGATTTC	CASSFSGTSGLGDF
TRBJ2-4	-	-	TRBV2	TGTGCCAGCAGTGAAGCAGGGGGAATCCCCAAAAACATTCAGTACTTC	CASSEAGGIPKNIQYF
TRBJ2-7	-	TRBD1	TRBV7-6	TGTGCCAGCAGCTTTAGGACAGGGTCCTACGAGCAGTACTTC	CASSFRTGSYEQYF
TRBJ1-5	-	TRBD1	TRBV2	TGTGCCAGCCAGGGACAGGGGGACAATCAGCCCCAGCATTTT	CASQGQGDNQPQHF
TRBJ2-7	-	TRBD2	TRBV15	TGTGCCACCAGCAGACTAGCGGGGGGCTACGAGCAGTACTTC	CATSRLAGGYEQYF
TRBJ2-1	-	TRBD2	TRBV29-1	TGCAGCGTTCCTAGCGGGAGTGGATCCTACAATGAGCAGTTCTTC	CSVPSGSGSYNEQFF
TRBJ1-1	-	-	TRBV29-1	TGCAGCGTTGAAGATTGGAGCGGGGGCACTGAAGCTTTCTTT	CSVEDWSGGTEAFF
TRBJ2-1	-	TRBD2	TRBV15	TGTGCCACCATGGGGGGAGCTAGCGGGGGGCGGAGCTCCTACAATGAGCAGTTCTTC	CATMGGASGGRSSYNEQFF
TRBJ1-1	-	-	TRBV6-5	TGTGCCAGTGGCCACACTGAAGCTTTCTTT	CASGHTEAFF
TRBJ2-1	-	TRBD2	TRBV19	TGTGCCAGTAGGACCCTGGGAGGGTACAATGAGCAGTTCTTC	CASRTLGGYNEQFF
TRBJ2-1	-	TRBD1	TRBV11-2	TGTGCCAGCAGCTTAGATATCGGGACAGTCCTTGGCAATGAGCAGTTCTTC	CASSLDIGTVLGNEQFF
TRBJ2-3	-	-	TRBV11-2	TGTGGATCCTCGGTCTGGGATACGCAGTATTTT	CGSSVWDTQYF
TRBJ1-2	-	-	TRBV4-3	TGCGCCAGCAGCCAAGAGGGTGCGACGGGATATGGCTACACCTTC	CASSQEGATGYGYTF
TRBJ2-3	once	TRBD1	TRBV2	TGTGCCAGCAGTACTACGGGACAGGGCACAGATACGCAGTATTTT	CASSTTGQGTDTQYF
TRBJ1-2	-	-	TRBV6-5	TGTGCCAGCAAGGTTGACACCCACAGTGGCTACACCTTC	CASKVDTHSGYTF
TRBJ1-6	-	-	TRBV27	TGTGCCAGCAGTTTAAGGACACCCAATTCACCCCTCCACTTT	CASSLRTPNSPLHF
TRBJ1-3	-	TRBD1	TRBV6-5	TGTGCCAGCAGGCCCGGGACAGCCTTAAACACCATATATTTT	CASRPGTALNTIYF
TRBJ2-3	-	TRBD2	TRBV5-1	TGCGCCAGCAGCCGGCCGACTAGCGGGAGTGCAGATACGCAGTATTTT	CASSRPTSGSADTQYF
TRBJ2-7	-	-	TRBV5-1	TGCGCCAGCAGCTCTCCGGGACTCAACTTCTGGGAGCAGTACTTC	CASSSPGLNFWEQYF